The rows below give T cell receptor beta chains drawn from one sample of a study of Ad26.COV2.S vaccination and SARS-CoV-2 variants. Clones were sequenced by immunoSEQ multiplex PCR, and TCRdb holds only the in-frame ones, with some missing. The sample contains 250,000 to 300,000 clones, 80% to 90% of which appear only once. The starting material was peripheral blood, obtained in a trial of Ad26.COV2.S vaccine versus placebo. All receptors derive from a person aged 18-60 years who received the Ad26.COV2.S COVID-19 vaccine or a placebo. Each CDR3 is given with its conserved first and last residue. The D gene is left open where the match is weak. Clone size appears in some rows only: once, few, many, or a class for an expanded clone.

j_call,v_call,d_call,clone_size,cdr3_length,cdr3_nt,cdr3_aa
TRBJ1-5,TRBV9,NA,NA,12,TGTGCCAGCAACCACCGGATACAGCCCCAGCATTTT,CASNHRIQPQHF
TRBJ2-5,TRBV5-1,NA,NA,15,TGCGCCAGCAGCTTGGCCGCGGGTCTCCAAGAGACCCAGTACTTC,CASSLAAGLQETQYF
TRBJ2-7,TRBV2,NA,NA,13,TGTGCCAGCCGGAGAAGCGAGAGGTACGAGCAGTACTTC,CASRRSERYEQYF
TRBJ1-1,TRBV7-3,NA,NA,15,TGTGCCAGCAGCTTAACAGGCAGGATGAACACTGAAGCTTTCTTT,CASSLTGRMNTEAFF
TRBJ2-5,TRBV6-5,TRBD2,NA,16,TGTGCCAGCAGTTACTCGAACGGGGGGATTGGGGAGACCCAGTACTTC,CASSYSNGGIGETQYF
TRBJ2-3,TRBV10-3,TRBD2,NA,15,TGTGCCATCAGTGACGGGACTACCCGCACAGATACGCAGTATTTT,CAISDGTTRTDTQYF
TRBJ1-5,TRBV27,NA,NA,13,TGTGCCAGCAGTTTAAGGGGCGATCAGCCCCAGCATTTT,CASSLRGDQPQHF
TRBJ1-3,TRBV30,NA,NA,12,TGTGCCTGGAGTCAAGATCGGCGGGCCATATATTTT,CAWSQDRRAIYF
TRBJ2-7,TRBV3-1/TRBV3-2,NA,NA,12,TGTGCCAGCAGCCAAGTGGGTTCAGGGCAGTACTTC,CASSQVGSGQYF
TRBJ1-4,TRBV20-1,TRBD1,NA,16,TGCAGTGCTAGTCTCGGGGGGCAGGGGGCCGGAGAGAGACTGTTTTTT,CSASLGGQGAGERLFF
TRBJ1-3,TRBV3-1/TRBV3-2,NA,NA,14,TGTGCCAGCAATCCAGGTAGTAACGAAAACACCATATATTTT,CASNPGSNENTIYF
TRBJ2-7,TRBV6-5,NA,NA,15,TGTGCCAGTGCGGGACAGTCACCACCTTGGTACGAGCAGTACTTC,CASAGQSPPWYEQYF
TRBJ2-7,TRBV7-2,TRBD2,NA,13,TGTGCCAGCAGCTTAGGTCGGGAGGACGAGCAGTACTTC,CASSLGREDEQYF
TRBJ1-4,TRBV28,TRBD1,NA,15,TGTGCCAGCAGCTACACAGGGGCGGGACGGGAAAAACTGTTTTTT,CASSYTGAGREKLFF
TRBJ1-5,TRBV19,NA,once,15,TGTGCCAGTAGTTTCTTCGGGGGGAGCCTTTCGCCCCAGCATTTT,CASSFFGGSLSPQHF
TRBJ1-6,TRBV18,TRBD1,NA,16,TGTGCCAGCTCTCCTAACCCGGGACAGGGGGGTTCACCCCTCCACTTT,CASSPNPGQGGSPLHF
TRBJ2-3,TRBV9,NA,NA,13,TGTGCCAGCAGCGGGATATCGGGGGATACGCAGTATTTT,CASSGISGDTQYF
TRBJ1-2,TRBV18,NA,NA,13,TGTGCCAGCTCACTCCGGGACGGTAAGGGCTACACCTTC,CASSLRDGKGYTF
TRBJ1-2,TRBV5-4,TRBD1,few,13,TGTGCCAGCAGCTTGGTAGGGGGACAGGGCTACACCTTC,CASSLVGGQGYTF
TRBJ2-3,TRBV18,NA,NA,16,TGTGCCAGCTCACCACTTAGCAGCGGACGCACAGATACGCAGTATTTT,CASSPLSSGRTDTQYF
TRBJ1-1,TRBV27,TRBD1,NA,12,TGTGCCAGCAGTACTGGACAGGGGAGAGCTTTCTTT,CASSTGQGRAFF
TRBJ2-1,TRBV7-2,TRBD2,once,18,TGTGCCAGCAGCTTAGGCGGTGCGGGACTAGCGGGGCAGAATGAGCAGTTCTTC,CASSLGGAGLAGQNEQFF
TRBJ2-5,TRBV7-9,TRBD2,NA,15,TGTGCCAGCAGCGTATCTAGCGGGGGAGCGGAGACCCAGTACTTC,CASSVSSGGAETQYF
TRBJ1-2,TRBV7-8,NA,once,18,TGTGCCAGCAGCTTAGATACCGGAGGGCAGGAAGCTAACTATGGCTACACCTTC,CASSLDTGGQEANYGYTF
TRBJ1-6,TRBV7-2,NA,once,17,TGTGCCAGCAGCTTAGCCGGCCCTAGCTCCTATAATTCACCCCTCCACTTT,CASSLAGPSSYNSPLHF
TRBJ2-7,TRBV5-1,TRBD2,few,13,TGCGCCAGCAGCTTGGACGGGACTAGCGCCAAATACTTC,CASSLDGTSAKYF
TRBJ2-5,TRBV5-1,NA,NA,15,TGCGCCAGCAGCAACTCTCCGGGACCGCAAGAGACCCAGTACTTC,CASSNSPGPQETQYF
TRBJ1-6,TRBV15,TRBD1,NA,13,TGTGCCACCGCCGGGACAGTTAATTCACCCCTCCACTTT,CATAGTVNSPLHF
TRBJ1-5,TRBV19,NA,NA,14,TGTGCCAGTACCCCCGGGAGGGACCTTTTGCCCCAGCATTTT,CASTPGRDLLPQHF
TRBJ1-2,TRBV4-2,NA,NA,18,TGTGCCAGCAGCCACCTCATGCCAGGGGCGAGCTTAATATATGGCTACACCTTC,CASSHLMPGASLIYGYTF
TRBJ1-3,TRBV6-2/TRBV6-3,TRBD1,once,15,TGTGCCAGCAGCCGGGGGACAGTCTCTGGAAACACCATATATTTT,CASSRGTVSGNTIYF
TRBJ2-2,TRBV19,NA,NA,12,TGTGCCAGTAGTATCCTCGCGGGGGAGCTGTTTTTT,CASSILAGELFF
TRBJ1-1,TRBV20-1,NA,many,11,TGCAGTGCACCGACAGCCAATGAAGCTTTCTTT,CSAPTANEAFF
TRBJ2-7,TRBV20-1,TRBD1,NA,11,TGCAGTGCCCGGGACAGGGACGAGCAGTACTTC,CSARDRDEQYF
TRBJ2-7,TRBV10-3,NA,NA,12,TGTGCCATCAGGGCAGGGCCCTACGAGCAGTACTTC,CAIRAGPYEQYF
TRBJ2-7,TRBV7-3,TRBD1,NA,13,TGTGCCAGCAGCCCGGGACAGGGTGGCGAGCAGTACTTC,CASSPGQGGEQYF
TRBJ1-3,TRBV27,NA,NA,14,TGTGCCAGCAGTCGAAAGAGCTCTGGAAACACCATATATTTT,CASSRKSSGNTIYF
TRBJ2-6,TRBV6-2/TRBV6-3,TRBD1,NA,12,TGTGCCAGCAGTTCAGGGGGCAACGTCCTGACTTTC,CASSSGGNVLTF
TRBJ2-3,TRBV4-3,NA,NA,19,TGCGCCAGCAGCCAAGAAATGAATCCGGGAACCACAGGAACAGATACGCAGTATTTT,CASSQEMNPGTTGTDTQYF
TRBJ1-1,TRBV28,NA,NA,14,TGTGCCAGCCGGGTATATGGGGGGGATTCTGAAGCTTTCTTT,CASRVYGGDSEAFF
TRBJ1-1,TRBV4-2,NA,NA,16,TGTGCCAGCAGCCAAGATCTCGCCAGGGCCTCCCGTGAAGCTTTCTTT,CASSQDLARASREAFF
TRBJ2-1,TRBV6-5,TRBD2,NA,14,TGTGCCAGCAGTTGGACTAGCGGGAGTATTGAGCAGTTCTTC,CASSWTSGSIEQFF
TRBJ2-3,TRBV11-2,TRBD1,NA,16,TGTGCCAGCAGCTTATGGGACAGGGGTCTGACAGATACGCAGTATTTT,CASSLWDRGLTDTQYF
TRBJ1-2,TRBV6-5,TRBD1,NA,15,TGTGCCAGCAGTTACTCGGGACAGGGGAACTATGGCTACACCTTC,CASSYSGQGNYGYTF
TRBJ2-3,TRBV30,NA,NA,15,TGTGCCTGGAGTGTAGGACAAGGGTTTACAGATACGCAGTATTTT,CAWSVGQGFTDTQYF
TRBJ2-7,TRBV27,TRBD2,once,15,TGTGCCAGCAGTTCTTTTAGCGGGGCCTCCTACGAGCAGTACTTC,CASSSFSGASYEQYF
TRBJ2-7,TRBV2,NA,NA,15,TGTGCCAGCAGTGAGGGTCTAGCGCATGAGTACGAGCAGTACTTC,CASSEGLAHEYEQYF
TRBJ2-7,TRBV12-5,TRBD2,NA,15,TGTGCTAGTGGTTTGGGATCTAGCGGGAGTTACGAGCAGTACTTC,CASGLGSSGSYEQYF
TRBJ2-5,TRBV18,NA,NA,13,TGTGCCAGCTCACCTATAGGGTTGGAGACCCAGTACTTC,CASSPIGLETQYF
TRBJ2-2,TRBV3-1/TRBV3-2,NA,once,16,TGTGCCAGCAGCCCTCCACATTGGCGGGGCACCGGGGAGCTGTTTTTT,CASSPPHWRGTGELFF
TRBJ2-1,TRBV6-4,TRBD2,few,16,TGTGCCAGCAGCGGACTAGCGGGGGGGCCAGGGAATGAGCAGTTCTTC,CASSGLAGGPGNEQFF
TRBJ1-1,TRBV16,NA,NA,15,TGTGCCAGCAGCCAATTTACAGGGCATAACACTGAAGCTTTCTTT,CASSQFTGHNTEAFF
TRBJ1-1,TRBV3-1/TRBV3-2,NA,NA,13,TGTGCCAGCAGTGACACAGTGAACACTGAAGCTTTCTTT,CASSDTVNTEAFF
TRBJ1-6,TRBV2,NA,few,14,TGTGCCAGCAGTACAGGGACCTTTAATTCACCCCTCCACTTT,CASSTGTFNSPLHF
TRBJ1-1,TRBV7-9,TRBD1,few,14,TGTGCCAGCAGCCCGGGACAGGGGGCCACTGAAGCTTTCTTT,CASSPGQGATEAFF
TRBJ2-1,TRBV19,TRBD1,NA,16,TGTGCCAGTAGCCACGTTAGGGGGCCAGGCGACAATGAGCAGTTCTTC,CASSHVRGPGDNEQFF
TRBJ2-3,TRBV7-2,NA,few,15,TGTGCCAGCAGCTTAGGGACACCACGCACAGATACGCAGTATTTT,CASSLGTPRTDTQYF
TRBJ1-5,TRBV27,TRBD1,NA,19,TGTGCCAGCAGTTCTCCACAGGGGGCGCCCGAGAATAGCAATCAGCCCCAGCATTTT,CASSSPQGAPENSNQPQHF
TRBJ2-3,TRBV9,NA,NA,15,TGTGCCAGCAGCGTAGTTGAGGGGAGGACAGATACGCAGTATTTT,CASSVVEGRTDTQYF
TRBJ1-2,TRBV19,TRBD1,NA,16,TGTGCCAGTAGTATTCCTTTCGGGGCAGGGGGCTATGGCTACACCTTC,CASSIPFGAGGYGYTF